Each of the 21 T cell receptor beta chains below was sequenced from the same sample in a study of identical twins. Using its own MiXCR run on the 5' RACE reads, TCRdb lists one record per CDR3 protein. The sample has about 550,000 distinct CDR3 sequences, about 22% seen once. These same records also appear under a second study, on yellow fever vaccine responses in identical twins.

The sequenced sample consisted of CD4+ T cells sorted from blood. All receptors come from a woman aged 18-29 years in good health.

V is TRBV5-1 and J is TRBJ2-3, with TRBD2 as a possible D gene (6 bases). The CDR3 contains 16 residues. Germline-derived CDR1 and CDR2 are SGHRS and YFSETQ. Trimming removed 3 bases at V and 1 base at J, with 15 bases between. CDR3 sequence: CASSSTRPGGTDTQYF. In DNA, the CDR3 is TGCGCCAGCAGCTCGACTAGGCCCGGTGGCACAGATACGCAGTATTTT. The full variable domain, rest sourced from reference TRBV5-1 and TRBJ2-3, is KAGVTQTPRYLIKTRGQQVTLSCSPISGHRSVSWYQQTPGQGLQFLFEYFSETQRNKGNFPGRFSGRQFSNSRSEMNVSTLELGDSALYLCASSSTRPGGTDTQYFGPGTRLTVL.

Here the CDR3 DNA reads TGTGCCAGCAGCTCCGGGGCTAGTTACAATGAGCAGTTCTTC. Its translation is CASSSGASYNEQFF. The rearrangement joins TRBV12-3 or TRBV12-4 to TRBJ2-1, with D possibly called TRBD1 or TRBD2 (5 bases each). There are 14 residues in the CDR3. Between the trimmed V and J ends, which lost 6 bases and 4 bases, there was a span of 13 bases.

This sequence joins TRBV28 and TRBJ2-7; the D gene is possibly TRBD1 (5 bases). The CDR3 loop spans 13 amino acids. Trimming removed 8 bases from V and 0 bases from J, with 11 bases in between. The germline gives CDR1 MDHEN, CDR2 SYDVKM. Written as DNA, the CDR3 is TGTGCCAGCGGTCGACAGAACTCCTACGAGCAGTACTTC. As protein: CASGRQNSYEQYF.

The V call is TRBV11-2, the J call TRBJ2-7, with D possibly being TRBD1 (6 bases). The ends were cut back, 4 bases at V and 4 bases at J, with 11 bases in the middle. CDR1 and CDR2 from the germline V gene are SGHAT and FQNNGV. The CDR3 is made up of 13 amino acids. The CDR3 reads CASSSQQGYEQYV. CDR3 coding DNA: TGTGCCAGCAGCTCTCAACAGGGTTACGAGCAGTACGTC.

This clonotype was seen more than once but under ten times. J is TRBJ2-2 and V is TRBV12-3 or TRBV12-4, with 10 nucleotides matching TRBD1. This CDR3 is 17 amino acids long. V was clipped by 10 bases and J by 0 bases; unmatched bases: 11. The CDR3 DNA is TGTGCCACCCCGCGGACAGGGGGGACCGCGAACACCGGGGAGCTGTTTTTT. Its translation: CATPRTGGTANTGELFF.

Only a few counts were recorded for this clonotype. The genes are TRBV28 and TRBJ2-6, with 9 bases that match TRBD1. V lost 7 bases to trimming and J lost 0 bases; unmatched junction nucleotides: 4. The CDR3 totals 16 residues. Germline lookup yields CDR1 MDHEN and CDR2 SYDVKM. CDR3 residues: CASKDRGVSGANVLTF. CDR3 coding DNA: TGTGCCAGCAAGGACAGGGGTGTCTCTGGGGCCAACGTCCTGACTTTC. The complete variable domain, with remaining parts taken from reference TRBV28 and TRBJ2-6, reads DVKVTQSSRYLVKRTGEKVFLECVQDMDHENMFWYRQDPGLGLRLIYFSYDVKMKEKGDIPEGYSVSREKKERFSLILESASTNQTSMYLCASKDRGVSGANVLTFGAGSRLTVL.

This clonotype appeared a few times. The chain employs TRBV7-9 and TRBJ1-1; TRBD1 agrees at 8 bases. Germline V gene data show CDR1 as SEHNR and CDR2 as FQNEAQ (reference sequence). V lost 5 bases, J lost 0 bases, and 5 bases stayed unmatched. The CDR3 contains 15 residues. CDR3: CASSREQGVNTEAFF. The CDR3 nucleotides are TGTGCCAGCAGCCGAGAACAGGGGGTGAACACTGAAGCTTTCTTT.

This clonotype showed up many times. This rearrangement joins TRBV5-1 to TRBJ2-1; 7 nucleotides align to TRBD1. The CDR3 totals 14 residues. The junction had 7 bases not matched to a gene; V was cut back by 0 bases and J by 10 bases. Germline-derived CDR1 and CDR2 are SGHRS and YFSETQ. The CDR3 spells CASSLGDRVGEQFF. The CDR3 nucleotides are TGCGCCAGCAGCTTGGGTGACAGGGTCGGAGAGCAGTTCTTC. The full variable domain, in which reference TRBV5-1 and TRBJ2-1 provide the parts outside the CDR3, is KAGVTQTPRYLIKTRGQQVTLSCSPISGHRSVSWYQQTPGQGLQFLFEYFSETQRNKGNFPGRFSGRQFSNSRSEMNVSTLELGDSALYLCASSLGDRVGEQFFGPGTRLTVL.

A few counts support this clonotype. The V call is TRBV3-1, the J call TRBJ1-4; D is perhaps TRBD1 (6 bases). The CDR3 is made up of 17 amino acids. CDR1 LGHDT and CDR2 YNNKEL come from the germline V gene (reference sequence). The V end lost 3 bases, the J end lost 2 bases, and 16 bases lay between the germline ends. CDR3 amino acids: CASSHAGVVGTNEKLFF. DNA for the CDR3: TGTGCCAGCAGCCATGCAGGGGTTGTGGGGACTAATGAAAAACTGTTTTTT.

The genes are TRBV10-3 and TRBJ2-7, with D tentatively TRBD2 (6 bases). V was clipped by 8 bases and J by 2 bases, with 13 bases between them. Per germline, CDR1 ENHRY and CDR2 SYGVKD. This CDR3 region has 13 residues. The CDR3 DNA sequence: TGTGCCATCGATAGCGGTACGACCTACGAGCAGTACTTC. This sequence encodes CAIDSGTTYEQYF.

The V and J genes are TRBV27 and TRBJ2-2; no clear D gene. V was pared by 5 bases and J by 5 bases, with 6 bases between. The CDR3 is 12 amino acids. CDR1 MNHEY and CDR2 SMNVEV come from the germline V gene (reference sequence). The CDR3 protein is CASSDVTGELFF. The CDR3 bases are TGTGCCAGCAGTGATGTAACCGGGGAGCTGTTTTTT.

V usage is TRBV5-6 and J usage is TRBJ2-7; possible D gene TRBD2, 6 bases. Germline V gene data show CDR1 as SGHDT and CDR2 as YYEEEE. This CDR3 comprises 14 residues. Trimming removed 2 bases from V and 2 bases from J, with 11 bases in between. Here the CDR3 reads CASSFRDSAYEQYF. The DNA for the CDR3 is TGTGCCAGCAGCTTCCGGGACTCGGCCTACGAGCAGTACTTC.

J is TRBJ2-3 and V is TRBV28; weak D call: TRBD1 (6 bases). Trimming removed 2 bases from V and 2 bases from J, with 14 bases in between. The germline V gene has CDR1 MDHEN and CDR2 SYDVKM. The CDR3 spans 16 residues. As DNA, the CDR3 is TGTGCCAGCAGTTTAATTGGGGGCGGATCCACAGATACGCAGTATTTT. Translating gives CASSLIGGGSTDTQYF. Variable domain in full (rest from reference TRBV28 and TRBJ2-3): DVKVTQSSRYLVKRTGEKVFLECVQDMDHENMFWYRQDPGLGLRLIYFSYDVKMKEKGDIPEGYSVSREKKERFSLILESASTNQTSMYLCASSLIGGGSTDTQYFGPGTRLTVL.

Only a few counts were recorded for this clonotype. The V and J genes are TRBV7-2 and TRBJ2-7, with 7 bases aligning to TRBD2. The V gene's germline CDR1 is SGHTA and CDR2 FQGNSA. V dropped 1 base and J dropped 2; count of bases not matched to a gene: 5. The CDR3 is 15 amino acids. Written as DNA, the CDR3 is TGTGCCAGCAGCTTAGTGGCGGGAGCCGCCTACGAGCAGTACTTC. Translation: CASSLVAGAAYEQYF.

V and J are TRBV27 and TRBJ2-5, with D unclear. This CDR3 comprises 13 residues. From germline, CDR1 is MNHEY and CDR2 SMNVEV (reference sequence). V was shortened by 5 bases and J by 7 bases, with 14 bases between the two germline ends. CDR3 coding DNA: TGTGCCAGCAGTGCTCAAAACACGGCGACCCAGTACTTC. This sequence encodes CASSAQNTATQYF.

This rearrangement joins TRBV5-6 to TRBJ1-2, with D maybe TRBD1 (6 bases). The CDR3 is made up of 12 amino acids. Germline assignment: CDR1 SGHDT and CDR2 YYEEEE. V lost 4 bases and J lost 4, with 8 bases in between. The CDR3 sequence: CASSRTVYGYTF. The CDR3 DNA sequence: TGTGCCAGCAGCCGGACAGTCTATGGCTACACCTTC.

Details on this clonotype: A much larger clone differs by one base, so this may be a read error. J is TRBJ2-7 and V is TRBV11-2; TRBD1 agrees at 7 bases. V gave up 2 bases and J gave up 2 bases; unmatched junction bases: 3. The CDR3 extends over 14 amino acids. The germline V gene has CDR1 SGHAT and CDR2 FQNNGV. CDR3 region: CASSLWTGTYEQYF. The CDR3 DNA reads as TGTGCCAGCAGCTTATGGACAGGCACCTACGAGCAGTACTTC.

The rearrangement uses TRBV5-1 and TRBJ2-1, with TRBD1 identical over 7 bases. V dropped 8 bases and J dropped 0; count of bases not matched to a gene: 8. CDR1 and CDR2 from the germline V gene are SGHRS and YFSETQ. The CDR3 length is 15 residues. CDR3 sequence: CASTQGVGSYNEQFF. For the CDR3, the DNA is TGCGCCAGTACCCAGGGGGTGGGCTCCTACAATGAGCAGTTCTTC.

The chain couples TRBV4-2 to TRBJ2-3; 11 bases are a match to TRBD2. Germline V CDR1 and CDR2: LGHNA, YNFKEQ. The CDR3 length is 16 residues. V trimming: 0 bases; J trimming: 3 bases; junction bases outside the gene matches: 2. The CDR3 coding sequence is TGTGCCAGCAGCCAAGATAGCGGGAGGGCTACAGATACGCAGTATTTT. The encoded protein is CASSQDSGRATDTQYF.

The table lists this clonotype with a few counts. This chain uses TRBV12-3 or TRBV12-4 with TRBJ2-5; TRBD2 matches 11 bases. Trimming at V came to 4 bases and at J to 5 bases, leaving 12 bases not matched to a gene. The CDR3 has 17 amino acids. Written as DNA, the CDR3 is TGTGCCAGCAGTTCCCCGACTAGCGGGGACCCCAGTGAGACCCAGTACTTC. Translation: CASSSPTSGDPSETQYF.

The chain couples TRBV29-1 to TRBJ2-1; 11 bases are shared with TRBD1. V trimming: 6 bases; J trimming: 8 bases; junction bases outside the gene matches: 9. CDR1 is SQVTM, CDR2 ANQGSEA, per germline. This CDR3 spans 14 amino acids. CDR3 residues: CSVIRDRGIYEQFF. The CDR3, as DNA: TGCAGCGTCATCCGGGACAGGGGGATCTATGAGCAGTTCTTC.